A single TCR beta chain is shown here with its context. This entry comes from a study of blood T cell repertoires in COVID-19. As for the study in general: Spain, Italy and the United States supplied samples that represented acute and convalescent COVID-19. T cells, B-cell-depleted T cells, or PBMCs supplied cDNA or gDNA.

Authors' methods: Amplification of reference gene primers provided the estimated nucleated cell counts. Sequenced by immunoSEQ multiplex PCR; TCRdb stores in-frame clones only, minus some. That table gives V, J and clone size, and the DNA gave D and trimming. In the table there are about 35,000 clones, about 83% of which are singletons. Germline CDR1 SQVTM, CDR2 ANQGSEA. V shed 5 bases and J 2 bases; nucleotides not matched to a gene: 8. This CDR3 is 15 amino acids long. This TCR was recovered from a man aged 50-60 years with acute or convalescent COVID-19. What was sequenced was peripheral blood. The rearrangement uses TRBV29-1 and TRBJ2-3; 9 bases agree with TRBD2. The CDR3 sequence is CSVRRLAGTTDTQYF. Written as DNA, the CDR3 is TGCAGCGTTAGGCGGCTAGCGGGGACCACAGATACGCAGTATTTT.